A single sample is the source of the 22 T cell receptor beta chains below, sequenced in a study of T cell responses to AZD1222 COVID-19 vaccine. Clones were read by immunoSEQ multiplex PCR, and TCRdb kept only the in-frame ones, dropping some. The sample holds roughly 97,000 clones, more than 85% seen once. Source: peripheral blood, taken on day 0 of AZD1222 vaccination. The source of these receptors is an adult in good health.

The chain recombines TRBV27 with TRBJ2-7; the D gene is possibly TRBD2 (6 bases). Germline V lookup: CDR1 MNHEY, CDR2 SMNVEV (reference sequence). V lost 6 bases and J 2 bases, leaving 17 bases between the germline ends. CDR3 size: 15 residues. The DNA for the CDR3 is TGTGCCAGCAGACCCGCGGGAACTCTGACCTACGAGCAGTACTTC. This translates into CASRPAGTLTYEQYF.

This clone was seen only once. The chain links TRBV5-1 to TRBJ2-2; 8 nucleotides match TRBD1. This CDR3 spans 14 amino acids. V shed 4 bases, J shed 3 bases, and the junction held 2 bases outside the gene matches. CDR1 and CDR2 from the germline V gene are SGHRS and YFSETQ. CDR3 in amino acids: CASSVQGDTGELFF. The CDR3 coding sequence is TGCGCCAGCAGCGTACAGGGGGACACCGGGGAGCTGTTTTTT.

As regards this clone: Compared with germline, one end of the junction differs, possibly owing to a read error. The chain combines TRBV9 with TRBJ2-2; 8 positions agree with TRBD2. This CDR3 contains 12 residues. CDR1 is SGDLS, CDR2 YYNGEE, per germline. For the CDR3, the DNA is TGTGCCAGCAGCACGAGAGGGGGACTAGTGAGTTTT. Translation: CASSTRGGLVSF.

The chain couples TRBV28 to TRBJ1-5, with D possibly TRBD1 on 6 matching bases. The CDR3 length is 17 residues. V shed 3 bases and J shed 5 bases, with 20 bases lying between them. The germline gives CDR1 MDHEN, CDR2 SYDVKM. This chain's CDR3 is CASSFSLGGHGDQPQHF. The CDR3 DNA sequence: TGTGCCAGCAGTTTTTCCCTCGGGGGGCATGGCGATCAGCCCCAGCATTTT.

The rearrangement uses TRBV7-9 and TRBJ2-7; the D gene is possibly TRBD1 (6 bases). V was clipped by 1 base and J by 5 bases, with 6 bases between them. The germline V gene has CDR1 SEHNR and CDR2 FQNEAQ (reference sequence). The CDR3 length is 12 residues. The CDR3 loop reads CASSLDRDEQYF. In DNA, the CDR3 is TGTGCCAGCAGCTTAGACAGGGACGAGCAGTACTTC.

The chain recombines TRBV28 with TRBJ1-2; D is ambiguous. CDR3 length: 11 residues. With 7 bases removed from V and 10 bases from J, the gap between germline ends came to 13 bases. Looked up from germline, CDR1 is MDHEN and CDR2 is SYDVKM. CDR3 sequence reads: CASKNLDDYTF. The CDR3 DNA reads TGTGCCAGCAAAAATCTGGATGACTACACCTTC.

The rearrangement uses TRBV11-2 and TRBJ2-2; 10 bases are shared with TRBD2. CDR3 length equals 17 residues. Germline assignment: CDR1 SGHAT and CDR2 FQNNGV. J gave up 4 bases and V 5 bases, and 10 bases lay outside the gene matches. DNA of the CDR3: TGTGCCAGCAGCGTAGGCGGGACTAGCGATCTCACCGGGGAGCTGTTTTTT. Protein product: CASSVGGTSDLTGELFF.

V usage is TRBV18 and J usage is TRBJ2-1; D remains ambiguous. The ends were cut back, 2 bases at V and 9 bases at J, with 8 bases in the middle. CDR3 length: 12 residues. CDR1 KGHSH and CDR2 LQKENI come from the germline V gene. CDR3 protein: CASSPRTGEQFF. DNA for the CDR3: TGTGCCAGCTCACCAAGGACCGGTGAGCAGTTCTTC.

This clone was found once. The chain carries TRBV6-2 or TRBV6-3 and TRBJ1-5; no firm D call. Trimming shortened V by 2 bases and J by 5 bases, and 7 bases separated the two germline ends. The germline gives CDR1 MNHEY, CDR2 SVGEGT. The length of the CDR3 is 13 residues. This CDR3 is CASSYNGDQPQHF. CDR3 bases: TGTGCCAGCAGTTACAACGGCGATCAGCCCCAGCATTTT.

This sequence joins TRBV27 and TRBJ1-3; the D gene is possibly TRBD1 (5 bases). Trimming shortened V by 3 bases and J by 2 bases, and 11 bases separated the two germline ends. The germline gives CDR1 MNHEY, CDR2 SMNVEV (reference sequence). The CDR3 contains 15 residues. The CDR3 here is CASSLAGRAGNTIYF. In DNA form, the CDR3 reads TGTGCCAGCAGTTTGGCAGGCAGGGCTGGAAACACCATATATTTT.

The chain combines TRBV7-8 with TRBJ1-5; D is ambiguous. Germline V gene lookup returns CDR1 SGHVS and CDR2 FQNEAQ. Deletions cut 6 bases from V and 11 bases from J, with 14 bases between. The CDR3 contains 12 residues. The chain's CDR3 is CASSSTTGTQHF. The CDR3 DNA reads TGTGCCAGCAGTTCGACTACCGGGACCCAGCATTTT.

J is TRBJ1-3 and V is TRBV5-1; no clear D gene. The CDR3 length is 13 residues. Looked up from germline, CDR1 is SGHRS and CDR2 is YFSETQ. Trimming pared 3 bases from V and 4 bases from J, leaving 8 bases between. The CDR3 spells CASSSRDGNTIYF. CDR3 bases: TGCGCCAGCAGCTCGCGCGACGGAAACACCATATATTTT.

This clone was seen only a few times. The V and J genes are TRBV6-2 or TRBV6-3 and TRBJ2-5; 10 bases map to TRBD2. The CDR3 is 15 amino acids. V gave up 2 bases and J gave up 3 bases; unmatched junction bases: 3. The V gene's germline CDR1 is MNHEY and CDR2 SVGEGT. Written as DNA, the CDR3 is TGTGCCAGCAGTTACCCAACTAGCGGGAAAGAGACCCAGTACTTC. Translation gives CASSYPTSGKETQYF.

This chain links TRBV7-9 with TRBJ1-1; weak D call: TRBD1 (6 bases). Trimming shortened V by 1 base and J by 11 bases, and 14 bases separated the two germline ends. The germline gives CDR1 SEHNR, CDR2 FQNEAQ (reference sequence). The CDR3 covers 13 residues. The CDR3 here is CASSLEGGAAAFF. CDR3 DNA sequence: TGTGCCAGCAGCTTAGAGGGGGGAGCGGCGGCTTTCTTT.

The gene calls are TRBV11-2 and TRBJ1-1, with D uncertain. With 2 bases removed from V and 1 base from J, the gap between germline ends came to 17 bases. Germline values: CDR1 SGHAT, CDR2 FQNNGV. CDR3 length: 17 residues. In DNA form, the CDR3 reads TGTGCCAGCAGCTTAACCCCGATACGGAAGAAGAACACTGAAGCTTTCTTT. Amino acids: CASSLTPIRKKNTEAFF.

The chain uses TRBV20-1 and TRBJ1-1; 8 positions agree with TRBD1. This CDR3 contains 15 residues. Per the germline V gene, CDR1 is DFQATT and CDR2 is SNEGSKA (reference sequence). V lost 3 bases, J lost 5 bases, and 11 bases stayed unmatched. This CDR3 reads CSASFPQGAKTEAFF. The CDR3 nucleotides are TGCAGTGCTAGTTTTCCCCAGGGGGCAAAAACTGAAGCTTTCTTT.

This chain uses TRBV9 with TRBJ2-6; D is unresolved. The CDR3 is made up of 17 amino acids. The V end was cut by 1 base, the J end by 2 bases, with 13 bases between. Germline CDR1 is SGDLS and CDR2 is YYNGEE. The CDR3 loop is CASSVTLRAAGANVLTF. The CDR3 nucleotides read TGTGCCAGCAGCGTAACCCTCCGGGCAGCTGGGGCCAACGTCCTGACTTTC.

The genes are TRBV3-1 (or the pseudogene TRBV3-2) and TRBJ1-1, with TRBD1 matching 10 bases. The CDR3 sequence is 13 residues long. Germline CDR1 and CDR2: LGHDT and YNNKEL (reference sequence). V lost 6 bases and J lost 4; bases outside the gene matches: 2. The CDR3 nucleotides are TGTGCCAGCAGACGGACAGGGGGCACTGAAGCTTTCTTT. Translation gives CASRRTGGTEAFF.

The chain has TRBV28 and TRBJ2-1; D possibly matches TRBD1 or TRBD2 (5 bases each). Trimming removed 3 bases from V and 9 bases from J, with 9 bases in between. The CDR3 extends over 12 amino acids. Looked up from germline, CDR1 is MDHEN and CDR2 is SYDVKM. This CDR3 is CASSFIGTEQFF. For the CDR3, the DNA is TGTGCCAGCAGTTTTATAGGGACTGAGCAGTTCTTC.

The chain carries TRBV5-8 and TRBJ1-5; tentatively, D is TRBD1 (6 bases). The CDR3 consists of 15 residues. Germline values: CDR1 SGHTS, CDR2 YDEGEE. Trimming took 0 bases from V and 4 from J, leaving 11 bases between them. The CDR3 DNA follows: TGTGCCAGCAGCTTGGGACAGGTGAGGAATCAGCCCCAGCATTTT. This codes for CASSLGQVRNQPQHF.

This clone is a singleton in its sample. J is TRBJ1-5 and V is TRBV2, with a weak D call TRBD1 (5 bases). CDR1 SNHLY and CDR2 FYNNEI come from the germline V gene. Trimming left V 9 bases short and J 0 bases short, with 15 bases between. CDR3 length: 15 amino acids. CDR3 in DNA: TGTGCCAGTGCGAAGGGGTTAAATAGCAATCAGCCCCAGCATTTT. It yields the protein CASAKGLNSNQPQHF.

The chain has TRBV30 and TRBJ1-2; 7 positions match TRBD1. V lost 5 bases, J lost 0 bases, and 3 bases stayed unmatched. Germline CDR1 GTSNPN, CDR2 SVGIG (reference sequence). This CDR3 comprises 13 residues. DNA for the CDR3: TGTGCCTGGGGGACAGTTTCTAACTATGGCTACACCTTC. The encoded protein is CAWGTVSNYGYTF.